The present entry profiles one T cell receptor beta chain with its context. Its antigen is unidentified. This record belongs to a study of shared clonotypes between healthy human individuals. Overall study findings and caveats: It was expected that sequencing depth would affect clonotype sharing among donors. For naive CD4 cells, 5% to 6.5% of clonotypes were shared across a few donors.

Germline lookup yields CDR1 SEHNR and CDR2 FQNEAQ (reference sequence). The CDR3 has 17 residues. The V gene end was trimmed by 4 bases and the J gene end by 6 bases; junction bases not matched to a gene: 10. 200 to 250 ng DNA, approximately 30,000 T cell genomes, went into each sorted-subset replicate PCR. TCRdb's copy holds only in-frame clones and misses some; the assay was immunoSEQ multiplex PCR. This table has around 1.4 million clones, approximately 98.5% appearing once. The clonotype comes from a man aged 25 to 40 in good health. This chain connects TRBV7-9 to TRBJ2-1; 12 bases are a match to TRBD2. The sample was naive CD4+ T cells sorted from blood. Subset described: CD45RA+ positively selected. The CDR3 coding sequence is TGTGCCAGCAGCTCACCCCCCCCTAGCGGGAGGGTCAATGAGCAGTTCTTC. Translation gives CASSSPPPSGRVNEQFF.